The T cell receptor beta chain under discussion was sequenced for a study of shared clonotypes between healthy human individuals. Study results and limitations: Generation probability values for non-shared clonotypes were lower than those for clonotypes shared by all four donors.

The authors split each subset's genomic DNA evenly across several immunoSEQ plates. TCRdb's copy holds only in-frame clones and misses some; the assay was immunoSEQ multiplex PCR. The table lists about 600,000 clones, roughly 97% of them singletons. Germline CDR1 SNHLY, CDR2 FYNNEI. After removal of 1 base from V and 2 bases from J, the junction contained 4 bases not matched to a gene. The CDR3 sequence is 16 residues long. Remarks on this clone: Antigen unknown.

The investigators split CD4+ cells into a CD45RA+ naive subset and a CD45RA-negative memory subset. This sequence originates from a woman younger than 45 in good health. The chain links TRBV2 to TRBJ2-7; the match to TRBD2 covers 11 bases. The sample comprised naive CD4+ T cells sorted from blood. Subset given: CD45RA+ positively selected. This CDR3 is CASSEGGTSGTYEQYF. The CDR3 DNA reads TGTGCCAGCAGTGAAGGGGGGACTAGCGGAACCTACGAGCAGTACTTC.